A single sample is the source of the 11 T cell receptor beta chains below, sequenced in a study of T-cell memory formation after mild COVID-19 (TCRdb year 2021). Libraries were constructed by 5' RACE. TCRdb shows the sequencer as Illumina NovaSeq 6000. The raw public reads went through TCRdb reprocessing: fastp at Q25, MiXCR clone calling, in-frame beta chains kept. Rows are combined by CDR3 protein, so each entry shows the most common genes and DNA. In this sample the table shows about 200,000 distinct CDR3 sequences, 7.5% to 10% of which occur a single time. Approximately 3.3% of the sample is in the top ten clones. Sequencing input: PBMCs or a T cell subset sorted from them (not recorded which). The source is a man aged 18 to 29 who had mild COVID-19 (a few samples of this study predate the infection). The sample titles of this study are shuffled in the database, so cell type and time point are left out; the donor was told from shared clones.

The chain recombines TRBV2 with TRBJ1-6, with D maybe TRBD1 (5 bases). Germline assignment: CDR1 SNHLY and CDR2 FYNNEI. Trimming removed 9 bases at V and 7 bases at J, with 7 bases between. CDR3 size: 11 residues. The CDR3 protein is CASRQNSPLHF. Written as DNA, the CDR3 is TGTGCCAGTCGACAGAATTCACCCCTCCACTTT.

This clonotype was seen many times. The chain is built from TRBV4-2 and TRBJ2-1; 11 bases align to TRBD2. After removal of 3 bases from V and 4 bases from J, the junction contained 2 bases not matched to a gene. CDR1 is LGHNA, CDR2 YNFKEQ, per germline. CDR3 size: 15 residues. CDR3 sequence reads: CASSHSGGAYNEQFF. The CDR3 coding sequence is TGTGCCAGCAGCCATAGCGGGGGGGCTTACAATGAGCAGTTCTTC.

The chain uses TRBV20-1 and TRBJ1-4; 7 bases fit TRBD1. The CDR3 loop spans 14 amino acids. Trimming cost V 0 bases and J 7 bases; bases outside gene matches: 5. CDR1 is DFQATT and CDR2 is SNEGSKA in the germline V gene (reference sequence). The CDR3 loop is CSARETGYSEKLFF. For the CDR3, the DNA is TGCAGTGCTAGAGAGACAGGGTATAGTGAAAAACTGTTTTTT.

Many counts were recorded for this clonotype. The chain has TRBV4-2 and TRBJ2-1, with TRBD2 matching over 10 bases. J lost 5 bases, V lost 2 bases, and 9 bases had no gene match. In germline, CDR1 is LGHNA, CDR2 YNFKEQ. The CDR3 is 17 residues long. CDR3 protein: CASSQSPGTSENNEQFF. The CDR3, as DNA: TGTGCCAGCAGCCAAAGCCCCGGGACTAGCGAGAACAATGAGCAGTTCTTC.

This clonotype was counted ten times or more. V gene TRBV10-2 combines with J gene TRBJ1-5; unclear D gene. Germline CDR1 reads WSHSY; CDR2 reads SAAADI. V lost 3 bases to trimming and J lost 4 bases, with 7 bases between them. The CDR3 consists of 13 residues. The CDR3: CASSDARNQPQHF. In DNA, the CDR3 is TGCGCCAGCAGTGATGCAAGGAATCAGCCCCAGCATTTT.

This clonotype was detected only a few times. CDR3: CASSSSTTTYEQYF. Written as DNA, the CDR3 is TGTGCCAGCAGTTCCTCTACTACGACCTACGAGCAGTACTTC. The gene calls are TRBV6-6 and TRBJ2-7; D is unresolved. Trimming took off 4 bases at V and 2 bases at J, with 12 bases between the two ends. CDR3 size: 14 residues. Germline V CDR1 and CDR2: MNHNY, SVGAGI (reference sequence).

The chain recombines TRBV5-1 with TRBJ2-1; D is ambiguous. The CDR3 runs to 11 residues. In germline, CDR1 is SGHRS, CDR2 YFSETQ. The ends were cut back, 2 bases at V and 10 bases at J, with 7 bases in the middle. CDR3 loop: CASSFVGEQFF. The CDR3 nucleotides read TGCGCCAGCAGCTTTGTCGGGGAGCAGTTCTTC.

This clonotype was seen many times. V gene TRBV4-1 combines with J gene TRBJ2-1, with unresolved D. Trimming removed 1 base at V and 2 bases at J, with 9 bases between. Germline V lookup: CDR1 MGHRA, CDR2 YSYEKL. The CDR3 covers 15 residues. CDR3 bases: TGCGCCAGCAGCCAAGCAGCAGAGACCTACAATGAGCAGTTCTTC. Its protein product is CASSQAAETYNEQFF.

This clonotype was picked up many times. The genes are TRBV6-5 and TRBJ1-6; the D is unclear. The CDR3 length is 14 residues. V lost 2 bases to trimming and J lost 9 bases, with 11 bases between them. Germline V CDR1 and CDR2: MNHEY, SVGAGI. CDR3 sequence reads: CASSYRDIGSPLHF. The CDR3 nucleotides are TGTGCCAGCAGTTACAGGGATATTGGTTCACCCCTCCACTTT.

The V and J genes are TRBV7-6 and TRBJ1-1, with a possible D match to TRBD1 (5 bases). V lost 2 bases and J lost 1, with 11 bases in between. The germline gives CDR1 SGHVS, CDR2 FNYEAQ. The CDR3 contains 15 residues. CDR3 region: CASSLPGEGNTEAFF. Written as DNA, the CDR3 is TGTGCCAGCAGCTTACCGGGGGAGGGGAACACTGAAGCTTTCTTT.

This clonotype was observed many times. The chain recombines TRBV5-1 with TRBJ1-6; 7 bases are a match to TRBD1. V was clipped by 3 bases and J by 7 bases; unmatched bases: 10. The CDR3 length is 16 residues. Germline values: CDR1 SGHRS, CDR2 YFSETQ. The CDR3 is CASSSQGDIRNSPLHF. Written as DNA, the CDR3 is TGCGCCAGCAGCTCGCAGGGGGACATAAGAAATTCACCCCTCCACTTT.